This T cell receptor beta chain was documented in a study of T cells in tumors after PD-1 blockade (dated by TCRdb to the late 2010s). In terms of the full investigation: Prior checkpoint blockade, systemic immunosuppressant use, and recent radiotherapy or other anti-cancer therapy within 4 weeks were grounds for patient exclusion. Patients received pembrolizumab 200 mg every 3 weeks or cemiplimab 350 mg every 2 weeks. While on anti-PD-1 treatment, some of the patients also continued taking daily vismodegib 150 mg. An average of approximately 120,000 TCR templates (range roughly 23,000-257,772) and approximately 38,000 unique clonotypes was obtained for peripheral blood samples. Paired single-cell RNA and TCR sequencing was done in the study on site-matched tumors from patients with BCC or SCC, both before and after anti-PD-1 therapy. To compare clonotypes in blood and tumor, bulk TCR sequencing was done on 10 peripheral blood samples taken from four or five patients. RECIST version 1.1 was used to assess clinical response.

From the cysteine up to the phenylalanine, the CDR3 has a length of 17 residues. Only the CDR3 region is kept as DNA, spanning 51 bases read in frame from base 1. The germline V gene provides CDR1 KGHSH and CDR2 LQKENI. V is reduced by 3 bases and J by 2 bases, leaving a spacing of 18 bases between them. The immunoSEQ platform was used for deep TCRbeta sequencing. On the authors' methods: Only productive rearrangements were exported from the immunoSEQ Analyzer for further analysis. Bulk TCRbeta clonotypes were assigned T cell phenotypes by matching to single-cell RNA+TCR-seq clones sharing the same TCRbeta sequence. Tumor enrichment of a clone was calculated by dividing the clone's tumor frequency by the clone's PBMC frequency, both taken from bulk TCR sequencing. GLIPH was used to group TCRs into specificity groups, clusters of distinct TCRs likely recognizing common antigens via shared CDR3 motifs. The clones in this table, taken by TCRdb from immuneACCESS, are in-frame only. Not every clone is retained; where verified, under half of the shortfall comes from an unresolved V gene, and the cause of the rest is unknown. V and J calls and clone size are as listed in that table; D and trimming were resolved from the DNA. The sample yields approximately 59,000 clones; roughly 78% were counted once. Roughly an eighth of the sample comes from the top ten.

Turning to this clone: This clone's antigen is unknown. Qualities for individual bases were not recorded, and no much larger clone is one base off.

According to the study, the label for this sample's time point signals: before anti-PD-1 therapy. For bulk TCRbeta sequencing, genomic DNA was extracted from tumor biopsies or peripheral blood, and input amounts ranged from 616 ng to 6,004 ng. Histologically proven advanced or metastatic basal or squamous cell carcinoma was present in all patients, all of whom were poor candidates for surgical resection. Of the approximately twelve patients making up the basal cell carcinoma cohort, about 8 underwent bulk tumor TCR sequencing. Overall results and qualifications from the work: The source of novel T cell clones was not identified and could include lymphoid organs or rare unexpanded clones within the tumor or its periphery. About 40% of the TCR clonotypes from tumors also showed up in blood, and some novel exhausted tumor clones were present in pre-treatment blood, which suggests peripheral recruitment.

This TCR was recovered from a human donor with basal cell carcinoma. The material was PBMCs, obtained before anti-PD-1 treatment. Here the chain combines TRBV18 and TRBJ2-3, and TRBD2 may be the D gene, going by 6 matching bases. In nucleotides, the sequence is TGTGCCAGCTCACCGCTCGCCTCGCGGGGCCTCACAGATACGCAGTATTTT. Translated, it reads CASSPLASRGLTDTQYF.